Following are 5 T cell receptor beta chains from one sample sequenced in a study of cytomegalovirus exposure and HLA in healthy donors (dated by TCRdb to the late 2010s). Receptor libraries were prepared by the immunoSEQ multiplex PCR assay. A mixture of 60 forward primers for TCR Vbeta segments and 13 reverse primers for TCR Jbeta segments was used in the multiplex PCR. TCRdb carries this immuneACCESS record with in-frame sequences only. Its versions omit some clonotypes, under half of them owing to an unresolved V gene in the studies checked, with the rest unexplained. Recorded for this sample are about 150,000 clones; about four fifths of them occurred a single time. Of the sample, around 6.5% falls within the top ten clones. The sequencing input was PBMCs. These receptors were obtained from a man aged 45-65 years in good health and CMV-seropositive.

A few counts support this clone. CDR3 bases: TGTGCCAGCAGCCCCGGTACCGGGGAGCTGTTTTTT. It is translated as CASSPGTGELFF. The chain is built from TRBV9 and TRBJ2-2; D gene uncertain. The CDR3 spans 12 residues. Per germline, CDR1 SGDLS and CDR2 YYNGEE. V gave up 4 bases and J gave up 5 bases, with 6 bases separating them.

The chain employs TRBV30 and TRBJ2-3; tentatively, D is TRBD2 (6 bases). Trimming stripped 5 bases from V and 0 bases from J, with 12 bases between. The germline CDR1 and CDR2 sequences are GTSNPN and SVGIG (reference sequence). The CDR3 extends over 14 amino acids. CDR3 coding DNA: TGTGCCTGGGATCGGGGGTTTAGCACAGATACGCAGTATTTT. Translating it yields CAWDRGFSTDTQYF.

This chain uses TRBV28 with TRBJ2-7, with 9 bases lining up with TRBD1. CDR1 is MDHEN, CDR2 SYDVKM, per germline. Trimming removed 6 bases from V and 5 bases from J; junction bases left unmatched: 2. The CDR3 totals 12 residues. The CDR3, as DNA: TGTGCCAGCAGGGGGGACAGGGACGAGCAGTACTTC. Translating it yields CASRGDRDEQYF.

This clone was observed once. The rearrangement uses TRBV4-2 and TRBJ2-5; perhaps TRBD1 as D (6 bases). Trimming cost V 0 bases and J 5 bases, with 13 bases left between them. Germline V gives CDR1 LGHNA, CDR2 YNFKEQ. This CDR3 is built from 15 residues. The CDR3 protein is CASSQEKGVGETQYF. The DNA for the CDR3 is TGTGCCAGCAGCCAAGAGAAGGGGGTGGGGGAGACCCAGTACTTC.

For this clone: In the same sample, other DNA sequences code for this CDR3. The chain employs TRBV30 and TRBJ2-5, with 13 nucleotides matching TRBD2. Germline loops: CDR1 GTSNPN, CDR2 SVGIG (reference sequence). V was clipped by 2 bases and J by 5 bases; unmatched bases: 11. The CDR3 runs to 17 residues. CDR3 sequence (DNA): TGTGCCTGGAGTTTAGGACTAGCGGGAGTGGCGGGGGAGACCCAGTACTTC. Its translation: CAWSLGLAGVAGETQYF.